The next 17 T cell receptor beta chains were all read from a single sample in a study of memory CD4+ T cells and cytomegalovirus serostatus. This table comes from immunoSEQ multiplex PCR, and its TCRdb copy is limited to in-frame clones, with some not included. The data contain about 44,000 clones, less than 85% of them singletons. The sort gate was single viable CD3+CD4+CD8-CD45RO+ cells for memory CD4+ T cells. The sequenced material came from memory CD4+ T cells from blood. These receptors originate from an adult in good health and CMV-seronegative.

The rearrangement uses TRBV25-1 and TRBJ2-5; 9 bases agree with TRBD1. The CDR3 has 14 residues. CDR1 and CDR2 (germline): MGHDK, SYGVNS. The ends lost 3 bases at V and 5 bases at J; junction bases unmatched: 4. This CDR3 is CASSDGQGRETQYF. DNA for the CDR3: TGTGCCAGCAGTGACGGACAGGGGAGGGAGACCCAGTACTTC. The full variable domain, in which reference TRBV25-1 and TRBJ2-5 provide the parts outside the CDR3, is EADIYQTPRYLVIGTGKKITLECSQTMGHDKMYWYQQDPGMELHLIHYSYGVNSTEKGDLSSESTVSRIRTEHFPLTLESARPSHTSQYLCASSDGQGRETQYFGPGTRLLVL.

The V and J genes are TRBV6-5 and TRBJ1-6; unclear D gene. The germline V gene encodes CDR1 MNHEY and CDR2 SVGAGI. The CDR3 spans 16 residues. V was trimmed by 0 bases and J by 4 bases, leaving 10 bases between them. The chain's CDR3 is CASSYSSQGYNSPLHF. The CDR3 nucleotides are TGTGCCAGCAGTTACTCCTCGCAAGGTTATAATTCACCCCTCCACTTT.

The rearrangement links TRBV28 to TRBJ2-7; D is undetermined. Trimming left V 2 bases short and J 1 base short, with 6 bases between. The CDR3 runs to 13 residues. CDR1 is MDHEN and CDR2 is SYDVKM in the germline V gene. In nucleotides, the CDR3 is TGTGCCAGCAGTTTAAAGATTTCCTACGAGCAGTACTTC. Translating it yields CASSLKISYEQYF.

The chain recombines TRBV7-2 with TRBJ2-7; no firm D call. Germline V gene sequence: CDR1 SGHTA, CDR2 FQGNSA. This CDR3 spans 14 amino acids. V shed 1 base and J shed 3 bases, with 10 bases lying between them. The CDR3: CASSLGPLDYEQYF. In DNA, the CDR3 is TGTGCCAGCAGCTTAGGACCGCTTGACTACGAGCAGTACTTC.

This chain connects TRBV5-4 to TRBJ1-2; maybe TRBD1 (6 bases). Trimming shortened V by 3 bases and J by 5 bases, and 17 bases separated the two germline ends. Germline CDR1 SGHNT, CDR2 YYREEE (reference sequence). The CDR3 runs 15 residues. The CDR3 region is CASSWKNRVGYGYTF. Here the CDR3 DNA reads TGTGCCAGCAGCTGGAAAAACAGGGTCGGGTATGGCTACACCTTC.

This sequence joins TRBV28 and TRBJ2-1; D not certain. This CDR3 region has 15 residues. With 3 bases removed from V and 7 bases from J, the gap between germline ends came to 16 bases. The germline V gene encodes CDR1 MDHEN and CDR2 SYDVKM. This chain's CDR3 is CASSFLVDGLNEQFF. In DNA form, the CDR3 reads TGTGCCAGCAGTTTCCTGGTCGACGGCCTAAATGAGCAGTTCTTC.

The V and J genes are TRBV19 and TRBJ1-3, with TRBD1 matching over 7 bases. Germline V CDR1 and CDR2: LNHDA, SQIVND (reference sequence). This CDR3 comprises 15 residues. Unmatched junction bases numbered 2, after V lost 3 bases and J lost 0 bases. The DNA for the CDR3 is TGTGCCAGTAGTATGGACAGGTTCTCTGGAAACACCATATATTTT. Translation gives CASSMDRFSGNTIYF. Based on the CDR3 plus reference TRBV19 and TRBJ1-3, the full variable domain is DGGITQSPKYLFRKEGQNVTLSCEQNLNHDAMYWYRQDPGQGLRLIYYSQIVNDFQKGDIAEGYSVSREKKESFPLTVTSAQKNPTAFYLCASSMDRFSGNTIYFGEGSWLTVV.

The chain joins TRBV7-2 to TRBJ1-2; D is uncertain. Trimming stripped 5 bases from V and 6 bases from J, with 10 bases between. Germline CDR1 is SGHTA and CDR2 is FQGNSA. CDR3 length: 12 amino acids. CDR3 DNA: TGTGCCAGCAGCCTTAGTCGAAATGGCTACACCTTC. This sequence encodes CASSLSRNGYTF.

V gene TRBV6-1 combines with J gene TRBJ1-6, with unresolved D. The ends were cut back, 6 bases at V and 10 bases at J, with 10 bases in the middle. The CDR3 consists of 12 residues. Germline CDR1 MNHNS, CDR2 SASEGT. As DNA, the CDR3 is TGTGCCAGCAGGGACGGTGACTCACCCCTCCACTTT. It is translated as CASRDGDSPLHF.

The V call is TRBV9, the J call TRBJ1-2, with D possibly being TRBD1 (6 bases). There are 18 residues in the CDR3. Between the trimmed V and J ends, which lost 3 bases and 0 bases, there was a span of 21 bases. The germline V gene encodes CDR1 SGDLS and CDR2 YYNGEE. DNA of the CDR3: TGTGCCAGCAGCGCCGTCGGGGGGGCGCGTGGAGCTAACTATGGCTACACCTTC. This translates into CASSAVGGARGANYGYTF.

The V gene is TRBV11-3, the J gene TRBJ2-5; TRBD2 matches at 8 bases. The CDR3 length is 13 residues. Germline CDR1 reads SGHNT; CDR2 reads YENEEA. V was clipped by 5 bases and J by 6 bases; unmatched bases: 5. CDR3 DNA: TGTGCCAGCAGCGCGGGGGGTCTAAAGACCCAGTACTTC. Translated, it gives CASSAGGLKTQYF.

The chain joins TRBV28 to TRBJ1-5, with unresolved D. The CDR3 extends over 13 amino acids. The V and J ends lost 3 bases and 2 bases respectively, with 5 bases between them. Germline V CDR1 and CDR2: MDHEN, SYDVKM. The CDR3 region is CASSLAGNQPQHF. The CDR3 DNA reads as TGTGCCAGCAGTTTGGCAGGCAATCAGCCCCAGCATTTT.

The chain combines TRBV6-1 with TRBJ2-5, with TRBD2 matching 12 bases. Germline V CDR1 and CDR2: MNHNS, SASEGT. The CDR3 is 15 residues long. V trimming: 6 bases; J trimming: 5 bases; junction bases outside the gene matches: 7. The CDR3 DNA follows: TGTGCCAGCAGACTTCTAGCGGGGGGGCCGGAGACCCAGTACTTC. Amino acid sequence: CASRLLAGGPETQYF.

The CDR3 DNA is TGCAGTGCGGAACGAAATGAGCAGTTCTTC. Protein: CSAERNEQFF. The chain links TRBV20-1 to TRBJ2-1; D remains ambiguous. The CDR3 is made up of 10 amino acids. V lost 6 bases, J lost 7 bases, and 7 bases lay in between. Looked up from germline, CDR1 is DFQATT and CDR2 is SNEGSKA (reference sequence).

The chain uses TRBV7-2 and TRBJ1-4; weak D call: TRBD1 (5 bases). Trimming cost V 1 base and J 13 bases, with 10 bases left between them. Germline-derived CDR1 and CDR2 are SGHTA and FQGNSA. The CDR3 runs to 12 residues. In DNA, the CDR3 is TGTGCCAGCAGCTTAGAAGCCGGGGCACTGTTTTTT. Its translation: CASSLEAGALFF.

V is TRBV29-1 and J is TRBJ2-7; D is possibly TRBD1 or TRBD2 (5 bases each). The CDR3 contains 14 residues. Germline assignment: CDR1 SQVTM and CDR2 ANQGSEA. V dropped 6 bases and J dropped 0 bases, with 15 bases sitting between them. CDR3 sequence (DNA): TGCAGCGTGGCCGGGACGGGGATCTCCTACGAGCAGTACTTC. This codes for CSVAGTGISYEQYF.

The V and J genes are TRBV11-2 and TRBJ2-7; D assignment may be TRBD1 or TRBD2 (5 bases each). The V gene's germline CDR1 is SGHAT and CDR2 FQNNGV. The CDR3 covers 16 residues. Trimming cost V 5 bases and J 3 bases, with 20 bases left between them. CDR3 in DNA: TGTGCCAGCAGCCACGGCTCTCTACGTGGGGGCTACGAGCAGTACTTC. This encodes CASSHGSLRGGYEQYF.